This T cell receptor (beta chain) was sequenced during a study of T cells in Graves' hyperthyroidism and ophthalmopathy. The CDR3 covers 15 residues. Germline V gives CDR1 MNHEY, CDR2 SMNVEV (reference sequence). V was clipped by 2 bases and J by 1 base, with 11 bases between them. Each 10 ml fresh peripheral blood draw supplied the PBMCs. Regions amplified from RNA transcripts were the TCR beta CDR3 regions. Researchers ran a first-round RT-PCR on the TCR CDR3 using the HTBI primer set. A single record per CDR3 protein comes from TCRdb applying MiXCR to the multiplex PCR reads. The data show roughly 250,000 distinct CDR3 sequences, 20% to 25% seen once.

This receptor was taken from a man younger than 45 with Graves' ophthalmopathy. Sequenced input: blood. The V call is TRBV27, the J call TRBJ1-1; weak D call: TRBD1 (5 bases). Here the CDR3 DNA reads TGTGCCAGCAGTTTAAATGGACAATCGAACACTGAAGCTTTCTTT. Translated, it gives CASSLNGQSNTEAFF.